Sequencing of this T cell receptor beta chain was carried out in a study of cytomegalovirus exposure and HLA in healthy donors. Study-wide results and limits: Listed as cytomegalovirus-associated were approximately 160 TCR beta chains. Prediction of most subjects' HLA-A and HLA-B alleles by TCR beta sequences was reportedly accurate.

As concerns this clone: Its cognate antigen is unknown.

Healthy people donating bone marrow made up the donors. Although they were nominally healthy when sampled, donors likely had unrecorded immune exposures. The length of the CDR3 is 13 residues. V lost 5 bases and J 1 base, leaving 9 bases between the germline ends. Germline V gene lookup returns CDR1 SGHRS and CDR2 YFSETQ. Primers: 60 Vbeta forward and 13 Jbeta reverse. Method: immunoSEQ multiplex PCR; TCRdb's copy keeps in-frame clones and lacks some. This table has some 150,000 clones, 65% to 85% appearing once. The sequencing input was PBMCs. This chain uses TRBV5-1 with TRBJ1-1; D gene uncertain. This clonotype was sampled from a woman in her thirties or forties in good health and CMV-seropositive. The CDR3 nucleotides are TGCGCCAGCAGTCGTCAGGAGAACACTGAAGCTTTCTTT. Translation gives CASSRQENTEAFF.